The TCR beta chain under discussion was sequenced for a study of Tregs in tolerant kidney transplant recipients. Study conclusions and caveats: Few patients were studied, so findings need validation in larger groups. Tregs expanded with activated donor B cells seemed most donor-specific. Biological reproducibility was not directly addressed, but technical replication error appeared minimal.

Turning to this clone: Its antigen is still unknown.

Germline-derived CDR1 and CDR2 are SNHLY and FYNNEI. The CDR3 has 14 amino acids. Trimming cost V 2 bases and J 1 base, with 7 bases left between them. TCRdb's table, derived via immunoSEQ multiplex PCR, lists solely in-frame clones and lacks some. In the table there are 90,000 or so clones, 90% to 95% of which are singletons. Unstimulated Tregs (CD4+CD25+CD127-) and CD4+CD25- non-Tregs were sorted from PBMCs. J is TRBJ2-3 and V is TRBV2; D ambiguous. The material sequenced was CD8+ T cells from blood. The TCR was taken from a human donor in good health. Here the CDR3 DNA reads TGTGCCAGCAGTGAATATGGGGGCACAGATACGCAGTATTTT. This codes for CASSEYGGTDTQYF.